The sequence of this TCR beta chain was determined in a study of blood T cell repertoires in COVID-19. Study in general: Donors in the United States, Italy and Spain gave samples during acute or convalescent COVID-19. Nucleic acid was either cDNA or gDNA, and it came from T cells, B-cell-depleted T cells, or PBMCs.

This clone was seen only once. This sample also contains other DNA sequences that code for the same CDR3. In the authors' methods: Estimation of nucleated cell counts was performed using reference gene primer amplification. Method: immunoSEQ multiplex PCR; TCRdb's copy keeps in-frame clones and lacks some. D and trimming come from the DNA, and the V and J calls and clone size come from that table. This table holds roughly 100,000 clones, almost 95% found once. The source material was peripheral blood. The sequence was obtained from a man aged 45 to 65 with active COVID-19.

CDR3: CASSVASGSGELFF. CDR3 sequence (DNA): TGTGCCAGCAGCGTGGCTAGCGGGAGCGGGGAGCTGTTTTTT. The rearrangement uses TRBV9 and TRBJ2-2, with 10 bases fitting TRBD2. With 2 bases clipped from V and 7 bases from J, the junction kept 2 bases outside the gene matches. Germline V CDR1 and CDR2: SGDLS, YYNGEE. The CDR3 loop spans 14 amino acids.